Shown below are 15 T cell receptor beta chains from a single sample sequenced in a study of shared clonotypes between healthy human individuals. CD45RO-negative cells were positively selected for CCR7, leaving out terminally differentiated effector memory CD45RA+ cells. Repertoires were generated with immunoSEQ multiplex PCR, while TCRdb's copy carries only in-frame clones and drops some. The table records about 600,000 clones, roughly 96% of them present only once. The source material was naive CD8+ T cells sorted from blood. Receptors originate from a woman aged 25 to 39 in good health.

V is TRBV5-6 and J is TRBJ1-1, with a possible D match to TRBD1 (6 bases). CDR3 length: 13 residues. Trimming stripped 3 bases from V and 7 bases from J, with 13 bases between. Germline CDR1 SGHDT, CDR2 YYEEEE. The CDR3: CASSWGPAIEAFF. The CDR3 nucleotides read TGTGCCAGCAGCTGGGGGCCCGCGATTGAAGCTTTCTTT.

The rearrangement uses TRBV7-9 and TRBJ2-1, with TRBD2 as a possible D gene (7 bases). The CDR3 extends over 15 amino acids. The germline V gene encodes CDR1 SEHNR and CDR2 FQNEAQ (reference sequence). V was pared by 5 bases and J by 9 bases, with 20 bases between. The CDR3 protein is CASSLLSLGGGEQFF. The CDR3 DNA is TGTGCCAGCAGCCTATTGTCCCTAGGGGGGGGTGAGCAGTTCTTC.

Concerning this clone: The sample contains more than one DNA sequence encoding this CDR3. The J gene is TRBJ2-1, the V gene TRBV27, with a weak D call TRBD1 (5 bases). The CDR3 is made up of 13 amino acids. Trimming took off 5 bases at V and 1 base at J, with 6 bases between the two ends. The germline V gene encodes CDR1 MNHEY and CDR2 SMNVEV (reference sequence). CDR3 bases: TGTGCCAGCAGTCCAGGGTCCTACAATGAGCAGTTCTTC. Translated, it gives CASSPGSYNEQFF.

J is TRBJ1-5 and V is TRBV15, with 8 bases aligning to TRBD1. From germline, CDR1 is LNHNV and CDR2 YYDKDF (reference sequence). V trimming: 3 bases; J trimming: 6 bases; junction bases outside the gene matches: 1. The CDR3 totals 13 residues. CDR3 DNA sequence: TGTGCCACCAGCAGGACAGGGGCTCAGCCCCAGCATTTT. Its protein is CATSRTGAQPQHF.

The CDR3 sequence: CASSFAGSDIQYF. CDR3 coding DNA: TGTGCCAGCAGTTTTGCAGGCTCGGACATTCAGTACTTC. This chain links TRBV27 with TRBJ2-4, with D unclear. Germline CDR1 is MNHEY and CDR2 is SMNVEV (reference sequence). The CDR3 extends over 13 amino acids. The germline V and J ends were trimmed by 3 bases and 8 bases, with 11 bases remaining between them.

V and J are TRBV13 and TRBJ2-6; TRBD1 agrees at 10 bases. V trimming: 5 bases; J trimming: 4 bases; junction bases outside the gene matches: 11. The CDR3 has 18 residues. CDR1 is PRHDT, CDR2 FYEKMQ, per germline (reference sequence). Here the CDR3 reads CASSPDRGRILGANVLTF. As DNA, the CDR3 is TGTGCCAGCAGCCCCGACAGGGGGCGCATCTTGGGGGCCAACGTCCTGACTTTC.

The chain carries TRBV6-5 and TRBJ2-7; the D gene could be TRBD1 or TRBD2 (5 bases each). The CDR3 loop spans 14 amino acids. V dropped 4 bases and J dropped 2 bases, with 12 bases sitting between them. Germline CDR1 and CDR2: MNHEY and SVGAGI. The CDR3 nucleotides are TGTGCCAGCAGTTTCCGGGACGGAACCTACGAGCAGTACTTC. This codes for CASSFRDGTYEQYF.

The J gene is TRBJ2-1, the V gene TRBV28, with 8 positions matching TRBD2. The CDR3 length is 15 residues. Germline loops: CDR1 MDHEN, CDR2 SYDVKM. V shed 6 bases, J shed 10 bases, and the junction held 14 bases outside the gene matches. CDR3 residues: CASRYRLAGALEQFF. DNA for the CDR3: TGTGCCAGCAGATATAGGCTAGCGGGTGCACTAGAGCAGTTCTTC.

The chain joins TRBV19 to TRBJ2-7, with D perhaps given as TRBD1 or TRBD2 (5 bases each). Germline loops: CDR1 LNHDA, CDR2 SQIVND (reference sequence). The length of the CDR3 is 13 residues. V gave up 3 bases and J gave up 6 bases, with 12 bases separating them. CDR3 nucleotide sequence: TGTGCCAGTAGTATGATCCCCGGGGCCGAGCAGTACTTC. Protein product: CASSMIPGAEQYF. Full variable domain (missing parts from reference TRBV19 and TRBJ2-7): DGGITQSPKYLFRKEGQNVTLSCEQNLNHDAMYWYRQDPGQGLRLIYYSQIVNDFQKGDIAEGYSVSREKKESFPLTVTSAQKNPTAFYLCASSMIPGAEQYFGPGTRLTVT.

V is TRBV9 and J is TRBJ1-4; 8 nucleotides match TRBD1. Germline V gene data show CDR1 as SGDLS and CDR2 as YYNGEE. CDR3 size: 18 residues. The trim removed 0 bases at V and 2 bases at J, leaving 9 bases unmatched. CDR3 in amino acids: CASSVGAGGISTNEKLFF. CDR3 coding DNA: TGTGCCAGCAGCGTAGGGGCAGGGGGCATCAGCACTAATGAAAAACTGTTTTTT.

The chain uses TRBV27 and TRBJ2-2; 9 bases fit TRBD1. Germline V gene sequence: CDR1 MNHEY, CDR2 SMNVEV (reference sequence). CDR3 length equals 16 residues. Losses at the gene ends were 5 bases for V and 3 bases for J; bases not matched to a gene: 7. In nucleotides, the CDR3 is TGTGCCAGCAGTCCCAGACAGGGGGAGTACACCGGGGAGCTGTTTTTT. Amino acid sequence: CASSPRQGEYTGELFF.

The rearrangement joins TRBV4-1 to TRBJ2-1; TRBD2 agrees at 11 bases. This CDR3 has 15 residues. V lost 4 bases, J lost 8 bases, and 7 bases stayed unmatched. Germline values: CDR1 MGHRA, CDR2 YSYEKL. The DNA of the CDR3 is TGCGCCAGCAGCCTTACTAGCGGGAGTATCGATGAGCAGTTCTTC. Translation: CASSLTSGSIDEQFF.

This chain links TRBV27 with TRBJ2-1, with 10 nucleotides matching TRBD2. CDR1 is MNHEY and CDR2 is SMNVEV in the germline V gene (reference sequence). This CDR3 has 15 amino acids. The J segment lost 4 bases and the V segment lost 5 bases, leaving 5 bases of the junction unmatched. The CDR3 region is CASSLLAGEYNEQFF. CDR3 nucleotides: TGTGCCAGCAGTCTTCTAGCGGGAGAATACAATGAGCAGTTCTTC.

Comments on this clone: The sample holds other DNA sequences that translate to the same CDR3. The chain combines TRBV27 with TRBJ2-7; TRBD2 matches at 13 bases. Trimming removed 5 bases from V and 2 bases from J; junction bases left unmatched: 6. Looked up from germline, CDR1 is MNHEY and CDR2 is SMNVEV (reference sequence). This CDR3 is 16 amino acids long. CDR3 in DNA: TGTGCCAGCAGTCCCCTACTAGCGGGAGGGCCCTACGAGCAGTACTTC. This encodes CASSPLLAGGPYEQYF.

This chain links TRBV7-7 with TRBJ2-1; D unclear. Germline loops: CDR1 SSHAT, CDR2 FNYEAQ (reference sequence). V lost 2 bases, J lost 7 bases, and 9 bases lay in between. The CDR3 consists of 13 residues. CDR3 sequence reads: CASSLSGPNEQFF. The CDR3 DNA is TGTGCCAGCAGCTTATCGGGTCCGAATGAGCAGTTCTTC. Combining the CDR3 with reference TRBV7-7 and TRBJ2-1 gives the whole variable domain GAGVSQSPRYKVTKRGQDVTLRCDPISSHATLYWYQQALGQGPEFLTYFNYEAQPDKSGLPSDRFSAERPEGSISTLTIQRTEQRDSAMYRCASSLSGPNEQFFGPGTRLTVL.